The source of this T cell receptor beta chain is a study of T cell changes during pregnancy in multiple sclerosis. Clones were sequenced by immunoSEQ multiplex PCR, and TCRdb holds only the in-frame ones, with some missing. Among 65,000 to 90,000 clones, approximately 91% were seen once, and the ten largest hold approximately 2.5%. Trimming left V 3 bases short and J 0 bases short, with 12 bases between. This CDR3 comprises 16 residues. Germline V gene data show CDR1 as SEHNR and CDR2 as FQNEAQ (reference sequence). The material was peripheral blood, obtained in the first trimester of pregnancy. This sequence originates from a female donor with multiple sclerosis, enrolled in a pregnancy study. The chain employs TRBV7-9 and TRBJ1-3; tentatively, D is TRBD1 (6 bases). CDR3 in amino acids: CASSLTGQTSGNTIYF. As DNA, the CDR3 is TGTGCCAGCAGCTTGACAGGACAAACCTCTGGAAACACCATATATTTT.